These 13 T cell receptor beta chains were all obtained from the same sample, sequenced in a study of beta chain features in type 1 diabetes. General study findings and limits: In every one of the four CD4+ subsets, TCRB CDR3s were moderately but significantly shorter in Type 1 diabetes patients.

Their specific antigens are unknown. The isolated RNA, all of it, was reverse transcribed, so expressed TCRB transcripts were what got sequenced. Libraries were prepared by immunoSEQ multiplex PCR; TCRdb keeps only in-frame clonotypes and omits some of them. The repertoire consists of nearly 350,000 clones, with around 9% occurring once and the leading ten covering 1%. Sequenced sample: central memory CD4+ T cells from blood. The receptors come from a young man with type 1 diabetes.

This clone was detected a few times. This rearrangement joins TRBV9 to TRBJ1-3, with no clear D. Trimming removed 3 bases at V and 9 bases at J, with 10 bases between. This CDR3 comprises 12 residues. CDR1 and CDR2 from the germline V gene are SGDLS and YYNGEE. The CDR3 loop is CASSAYGGTIYF. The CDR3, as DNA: TGTGCCAGCAGCGCCTATGGCGGCACCATATATTTT.

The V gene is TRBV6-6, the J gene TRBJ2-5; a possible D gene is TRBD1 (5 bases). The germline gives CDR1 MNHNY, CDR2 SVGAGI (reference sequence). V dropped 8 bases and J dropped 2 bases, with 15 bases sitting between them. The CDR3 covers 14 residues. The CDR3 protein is CASWATAKQETQYF. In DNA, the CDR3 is TGTGCCAGCTGGGCGACAGCAAAACAAGAGACCCAGTACTTC.

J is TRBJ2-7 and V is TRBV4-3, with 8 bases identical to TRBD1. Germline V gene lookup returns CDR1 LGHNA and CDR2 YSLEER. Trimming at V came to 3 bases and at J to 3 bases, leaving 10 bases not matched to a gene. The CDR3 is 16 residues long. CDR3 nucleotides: TGCGCCAGCAGCCAGGCCCCCGGGACAGGATTCTACGAGCAGTACTTC. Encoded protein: CASSQAPGTGFYEQYF.

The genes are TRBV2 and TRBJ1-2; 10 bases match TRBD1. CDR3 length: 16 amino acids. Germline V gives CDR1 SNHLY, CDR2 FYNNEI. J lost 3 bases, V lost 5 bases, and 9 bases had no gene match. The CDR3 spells CASSPTGGEVDYGYTF. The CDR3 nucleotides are TGTGCCAGCAGTCCGACAGGGGGCGAGGTAGACTATGGCTACACCTTC.

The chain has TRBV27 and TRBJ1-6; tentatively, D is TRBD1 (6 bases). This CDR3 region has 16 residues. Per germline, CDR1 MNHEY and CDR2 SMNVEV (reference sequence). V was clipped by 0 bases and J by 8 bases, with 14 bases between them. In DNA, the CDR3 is TGTGCCAGCAGTTTATCGTGGGGGGCGAGTGATTCACCCCTCCACTTT. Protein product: CASSLSWGASDSPLHF.

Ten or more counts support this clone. This CDR3 reads CSVGGQGTTNTGELFF. CDR3 nucleotide sequence: TGCAGCGTTGGGGGGCAGGGTACAACGAACACCGGGGAGCTGTTTTTT. The chain carries TRBV29-1 and TRBJ2-2, with TRBD1 as a possible D gene (6 bases). Germline V CDR1 and CDR2: SQVTM, ANQGSEA. The CDR3 is 16 amino acids. V lost 4 bases and J lost 0, with 15 bases in between.

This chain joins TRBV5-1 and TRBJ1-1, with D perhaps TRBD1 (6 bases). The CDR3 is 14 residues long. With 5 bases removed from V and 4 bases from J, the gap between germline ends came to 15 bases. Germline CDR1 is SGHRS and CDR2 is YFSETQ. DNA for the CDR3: TGCGCCAGCAGGACAGCGACAGGAGGCACTGAAGCTTTCTTT. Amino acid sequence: CASRTATGGTEAFF.

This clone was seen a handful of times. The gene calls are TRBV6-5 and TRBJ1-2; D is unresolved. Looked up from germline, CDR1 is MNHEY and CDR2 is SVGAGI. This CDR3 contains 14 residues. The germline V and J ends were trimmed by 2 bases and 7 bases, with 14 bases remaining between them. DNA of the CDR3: TGTGCCAGCAGTTACGAGAGAACCTTGGGTGGCTACACCTTC. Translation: CASSYERTLGGYTF.

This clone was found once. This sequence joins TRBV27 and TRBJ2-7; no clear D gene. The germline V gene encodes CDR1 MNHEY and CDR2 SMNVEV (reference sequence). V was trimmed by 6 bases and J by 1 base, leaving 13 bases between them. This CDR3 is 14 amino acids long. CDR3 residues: CASSPGRVSYEQYF. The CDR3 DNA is TGTGCCAGCAGCCCCGGACGGGTATCCTACGAGCAGTACTTC.

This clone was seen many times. The CDR3 spells CASSFPGDSPLHF. In nucleotides, the CDR3 is TGTGCCAGCAGCTTTCCAGGGGATTCACCCCTCCACTTT. The genes are TRBV7-9 and TRBJ1-6; tentatively, D is TRBD1 (6 bases). This CDR3 comprises 13 residues. Germline CDR1 SEHNR, CDR2 FQNEAQ (reference sequence). The V end was cut by 3 bases, the J end by 8 bases, with 8 bases between.

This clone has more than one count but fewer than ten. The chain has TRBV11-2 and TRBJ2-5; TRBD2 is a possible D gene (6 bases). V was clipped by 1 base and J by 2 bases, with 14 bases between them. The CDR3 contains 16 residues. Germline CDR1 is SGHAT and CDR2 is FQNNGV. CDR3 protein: CASSLARAGSQETQYF. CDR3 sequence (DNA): TGTGCCAGCAGCTTAGCGCGAGCGGGCTCTCAAGAGACCCAGTACTTC.

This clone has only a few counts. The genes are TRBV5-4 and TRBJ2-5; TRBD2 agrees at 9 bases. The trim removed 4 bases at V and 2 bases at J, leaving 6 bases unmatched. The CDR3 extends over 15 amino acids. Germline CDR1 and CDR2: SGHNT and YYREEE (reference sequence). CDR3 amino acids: CASSPAGGQQETQYF. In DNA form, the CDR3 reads TGTGCCAGCAGCCCCGCGGGGGGGCAACAAGAGACCCAGTACTTC.

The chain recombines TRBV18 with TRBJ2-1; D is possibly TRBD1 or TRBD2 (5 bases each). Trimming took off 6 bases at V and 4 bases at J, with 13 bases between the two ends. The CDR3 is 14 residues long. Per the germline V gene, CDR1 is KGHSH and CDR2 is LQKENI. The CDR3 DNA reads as TGTGCCAGCTCCCCGAGAGGGACGTACAATGAGCAGTTCTTC. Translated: CASSPRGTYNEQFF.